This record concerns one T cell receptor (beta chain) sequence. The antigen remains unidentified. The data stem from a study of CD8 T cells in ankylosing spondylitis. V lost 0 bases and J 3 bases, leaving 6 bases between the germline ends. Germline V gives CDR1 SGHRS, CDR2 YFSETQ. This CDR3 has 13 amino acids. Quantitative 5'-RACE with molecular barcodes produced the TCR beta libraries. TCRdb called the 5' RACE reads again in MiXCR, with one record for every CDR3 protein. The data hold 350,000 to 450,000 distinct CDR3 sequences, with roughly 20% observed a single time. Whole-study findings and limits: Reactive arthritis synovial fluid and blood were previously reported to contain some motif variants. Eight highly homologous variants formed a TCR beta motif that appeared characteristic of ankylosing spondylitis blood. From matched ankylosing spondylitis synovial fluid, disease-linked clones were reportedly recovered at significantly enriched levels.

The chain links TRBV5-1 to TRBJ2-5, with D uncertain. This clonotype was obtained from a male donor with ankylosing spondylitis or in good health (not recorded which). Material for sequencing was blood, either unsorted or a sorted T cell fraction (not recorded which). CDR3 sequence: CASSLVPEETQYF. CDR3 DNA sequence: TGCGCCAGCAGCTTGGTGCCAGAAGAGACCCAGTACTTC.